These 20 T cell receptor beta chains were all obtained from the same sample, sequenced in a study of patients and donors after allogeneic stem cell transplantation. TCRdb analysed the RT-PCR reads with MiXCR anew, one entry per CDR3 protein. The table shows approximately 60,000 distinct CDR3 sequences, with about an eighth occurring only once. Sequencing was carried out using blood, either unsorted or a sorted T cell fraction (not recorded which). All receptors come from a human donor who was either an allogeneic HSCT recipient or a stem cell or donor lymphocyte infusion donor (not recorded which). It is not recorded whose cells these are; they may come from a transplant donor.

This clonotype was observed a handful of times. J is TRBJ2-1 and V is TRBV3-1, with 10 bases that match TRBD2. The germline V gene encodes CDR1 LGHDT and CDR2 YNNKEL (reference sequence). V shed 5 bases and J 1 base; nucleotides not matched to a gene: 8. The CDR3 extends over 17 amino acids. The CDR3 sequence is CASSIRLAGHSYNEQFF. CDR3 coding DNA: TGTGCCAGCAGCATACGACTAGCGGGCCATTCCTACAATGAGCAGTTCTTC.

As DNA, the CDR3 is TGCAGCGTAACAGGGGCCGGGGCCAACGTCCTGACTTTC. It encodes CSVTGAGANVLTF. The rearrangement links TRBV29-1 to TRBJ2-6; 7 nucleotides align to TRBD1. Trimming cost V 6 bases and J 4 bases; bases outside gene matches: 3. Germline CDR1 is SQVTM and CDR2 is ANQGSEA. The CDR3 is 13 residues long.

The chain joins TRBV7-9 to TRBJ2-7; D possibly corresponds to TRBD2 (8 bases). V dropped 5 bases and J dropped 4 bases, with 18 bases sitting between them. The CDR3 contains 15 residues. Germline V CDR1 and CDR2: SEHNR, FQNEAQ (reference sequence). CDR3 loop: CASSNRGLGEYEQYF. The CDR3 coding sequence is TGTGCCAGCAGCAACAGGGGACTAGGGGAATACGAGCAGTACTTC. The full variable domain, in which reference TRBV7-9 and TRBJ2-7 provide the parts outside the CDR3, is DTGVSQNPRHKITKRGQNVTFRCDPISEHNRLYWYRQTLGQGPEFLTYFQNEAQLEKSRLLSDRFSAERPKGSFSTLEIQRTEQGDSAMYLCASSNRGLGEYEQYFGPGTRLTVT.

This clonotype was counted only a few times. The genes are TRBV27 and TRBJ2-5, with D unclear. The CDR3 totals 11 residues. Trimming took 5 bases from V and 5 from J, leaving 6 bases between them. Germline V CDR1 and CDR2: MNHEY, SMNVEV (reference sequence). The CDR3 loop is CASSDAETQYF. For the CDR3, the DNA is TGTGCCAGCAGTGATGCGGAGACCCAGTACTTC.

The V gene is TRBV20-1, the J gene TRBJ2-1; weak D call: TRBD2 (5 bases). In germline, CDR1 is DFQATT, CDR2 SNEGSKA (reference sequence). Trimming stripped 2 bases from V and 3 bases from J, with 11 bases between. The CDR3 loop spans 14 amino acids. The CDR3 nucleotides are TGCAGTGCTAGACCATTCGGGATCTACAATGAGCAGTTCTTC. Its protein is CSARPFGIYNEQFF.

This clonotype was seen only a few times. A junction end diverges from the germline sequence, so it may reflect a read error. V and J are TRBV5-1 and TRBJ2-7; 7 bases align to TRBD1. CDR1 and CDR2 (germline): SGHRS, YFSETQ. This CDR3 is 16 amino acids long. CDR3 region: CASSLVVGTVTYEQYF. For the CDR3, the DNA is TGCGCCAGCAGCTTGGTGGTGGGGACAGTTACCTATGAGCAGTACTTC.

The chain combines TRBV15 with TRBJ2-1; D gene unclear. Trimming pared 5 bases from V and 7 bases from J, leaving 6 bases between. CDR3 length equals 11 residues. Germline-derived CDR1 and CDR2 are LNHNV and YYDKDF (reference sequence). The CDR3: CATSAENEQFF. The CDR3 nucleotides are TGTGCCACCAGCGCTGAAAATGAGCAGTTCTTC.

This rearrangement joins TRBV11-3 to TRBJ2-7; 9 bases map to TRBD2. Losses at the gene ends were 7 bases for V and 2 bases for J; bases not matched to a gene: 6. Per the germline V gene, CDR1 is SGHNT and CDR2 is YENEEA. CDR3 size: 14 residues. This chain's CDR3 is CASKSTSGTYEQYF. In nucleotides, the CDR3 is TGTGCCAGCAAATCGACTAGCGGAACCTACGAGCAGTACTTC.

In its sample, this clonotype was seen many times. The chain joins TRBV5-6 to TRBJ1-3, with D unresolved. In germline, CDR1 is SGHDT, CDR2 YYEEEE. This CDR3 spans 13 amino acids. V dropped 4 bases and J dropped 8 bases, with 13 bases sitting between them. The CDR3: CASSRTESHTIYF. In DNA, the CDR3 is TGTGCCAGCAGCAGAACAGAGAGCCACACCATATATTTT. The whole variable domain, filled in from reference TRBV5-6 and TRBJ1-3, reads DAGVTQSPTHLIKTRGQQVTLRCSPKSGHDTVSWYQQALGQGPQFIFQYYEEEERQRGNFPDRFSGHQFPNYSSELNVNALLLGDSALYLCASSRTESHTIYFGEGSWLTVV.

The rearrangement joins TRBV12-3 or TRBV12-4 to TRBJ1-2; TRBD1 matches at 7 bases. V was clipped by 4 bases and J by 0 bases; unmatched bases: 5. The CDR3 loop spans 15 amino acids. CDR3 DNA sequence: TGTGCCAGCAGTTCACACGGACAGGCTAACTATGGCTACACCTTC. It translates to CASSSHGQANYGYTF.

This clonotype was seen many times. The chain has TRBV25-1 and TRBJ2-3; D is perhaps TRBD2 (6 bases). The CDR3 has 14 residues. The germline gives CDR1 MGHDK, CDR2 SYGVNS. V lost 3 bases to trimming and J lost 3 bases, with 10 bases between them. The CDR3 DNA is TGTGCCAGCAGTGACGTGGGGACTACAGATACGCAGTATTTT. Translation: CASSDVGTTDTQYF.

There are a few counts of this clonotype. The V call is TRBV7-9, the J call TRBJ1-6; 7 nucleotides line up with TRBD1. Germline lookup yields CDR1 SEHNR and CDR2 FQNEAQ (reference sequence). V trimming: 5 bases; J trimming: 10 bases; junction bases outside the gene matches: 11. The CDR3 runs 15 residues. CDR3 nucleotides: TGTGCCAGCAGCGGCCGGACAGGAGCGGGCTCACCCCTCCACTTT. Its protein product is CASSGRTGAGSPLHF.

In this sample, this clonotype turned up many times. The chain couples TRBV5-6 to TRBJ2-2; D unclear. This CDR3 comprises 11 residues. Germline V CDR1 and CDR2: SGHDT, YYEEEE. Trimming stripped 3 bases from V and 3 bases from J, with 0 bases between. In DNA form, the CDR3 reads TGTGCCAGCAGCTACACCGGGGAGCTGTTTTTT. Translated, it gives CASSYTGELFF.

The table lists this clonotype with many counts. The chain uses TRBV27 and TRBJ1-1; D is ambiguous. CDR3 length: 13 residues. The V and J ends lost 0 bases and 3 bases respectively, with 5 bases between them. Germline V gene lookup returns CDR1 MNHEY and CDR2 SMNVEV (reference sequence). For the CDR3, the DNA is TGTGCCAGCAGTTTATCCCTCTACACTGAAGCTTTCTTT. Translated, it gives CASSLSLYTEAFF.

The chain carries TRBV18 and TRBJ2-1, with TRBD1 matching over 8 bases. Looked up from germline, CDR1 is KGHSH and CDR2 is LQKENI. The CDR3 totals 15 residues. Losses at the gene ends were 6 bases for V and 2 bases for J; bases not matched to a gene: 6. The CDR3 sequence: CASSRGQGPYNEQFF. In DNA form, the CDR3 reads TGTGCCAGCTCGCGAGGACAGGGACCCTACAATGAGCAGTTCTTC.

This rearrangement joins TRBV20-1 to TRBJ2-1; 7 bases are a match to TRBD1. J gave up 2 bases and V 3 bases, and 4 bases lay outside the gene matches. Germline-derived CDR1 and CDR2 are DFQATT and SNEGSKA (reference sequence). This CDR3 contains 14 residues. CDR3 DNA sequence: TGCAGTGCTAGGGGGGACAGCCCCTACAATGAGCAGTTCTTC. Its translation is CSARGDSPYNEQFF.

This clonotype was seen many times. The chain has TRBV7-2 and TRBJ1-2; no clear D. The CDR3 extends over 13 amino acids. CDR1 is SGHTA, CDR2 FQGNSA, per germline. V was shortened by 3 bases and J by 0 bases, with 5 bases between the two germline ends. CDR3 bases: TGTGCCAGCAGCTTTGGAGCTAACTATGGCTACACCTTC. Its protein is CASSFGANYGYTF.

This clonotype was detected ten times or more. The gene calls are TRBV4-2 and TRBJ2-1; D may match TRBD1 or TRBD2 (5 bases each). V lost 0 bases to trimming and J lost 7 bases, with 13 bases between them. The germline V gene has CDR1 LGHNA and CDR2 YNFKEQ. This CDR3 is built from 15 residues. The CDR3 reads CASSQEADWGNEQFF. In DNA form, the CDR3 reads TGTGCCAGCAGCCAAGAGGCGGACTGGGGGAATGAGCAGTTCTTC.

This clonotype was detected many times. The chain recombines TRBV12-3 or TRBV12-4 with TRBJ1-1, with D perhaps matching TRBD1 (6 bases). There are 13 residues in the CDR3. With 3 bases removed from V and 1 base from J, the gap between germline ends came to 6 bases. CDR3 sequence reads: CASSLGQNTEAFF. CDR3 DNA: TGTGCCAGCAGTTTGGGACAGAACACTGAAGCTTTCTTT.

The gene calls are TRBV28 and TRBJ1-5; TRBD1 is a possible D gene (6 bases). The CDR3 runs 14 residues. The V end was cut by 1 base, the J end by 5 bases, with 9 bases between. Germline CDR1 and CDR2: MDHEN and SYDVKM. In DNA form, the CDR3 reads TGTGCCAGCAGTTTATTACAGGGCGATCAGCCCCAGCATTTT. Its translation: CASSLLQGDQPQHF.